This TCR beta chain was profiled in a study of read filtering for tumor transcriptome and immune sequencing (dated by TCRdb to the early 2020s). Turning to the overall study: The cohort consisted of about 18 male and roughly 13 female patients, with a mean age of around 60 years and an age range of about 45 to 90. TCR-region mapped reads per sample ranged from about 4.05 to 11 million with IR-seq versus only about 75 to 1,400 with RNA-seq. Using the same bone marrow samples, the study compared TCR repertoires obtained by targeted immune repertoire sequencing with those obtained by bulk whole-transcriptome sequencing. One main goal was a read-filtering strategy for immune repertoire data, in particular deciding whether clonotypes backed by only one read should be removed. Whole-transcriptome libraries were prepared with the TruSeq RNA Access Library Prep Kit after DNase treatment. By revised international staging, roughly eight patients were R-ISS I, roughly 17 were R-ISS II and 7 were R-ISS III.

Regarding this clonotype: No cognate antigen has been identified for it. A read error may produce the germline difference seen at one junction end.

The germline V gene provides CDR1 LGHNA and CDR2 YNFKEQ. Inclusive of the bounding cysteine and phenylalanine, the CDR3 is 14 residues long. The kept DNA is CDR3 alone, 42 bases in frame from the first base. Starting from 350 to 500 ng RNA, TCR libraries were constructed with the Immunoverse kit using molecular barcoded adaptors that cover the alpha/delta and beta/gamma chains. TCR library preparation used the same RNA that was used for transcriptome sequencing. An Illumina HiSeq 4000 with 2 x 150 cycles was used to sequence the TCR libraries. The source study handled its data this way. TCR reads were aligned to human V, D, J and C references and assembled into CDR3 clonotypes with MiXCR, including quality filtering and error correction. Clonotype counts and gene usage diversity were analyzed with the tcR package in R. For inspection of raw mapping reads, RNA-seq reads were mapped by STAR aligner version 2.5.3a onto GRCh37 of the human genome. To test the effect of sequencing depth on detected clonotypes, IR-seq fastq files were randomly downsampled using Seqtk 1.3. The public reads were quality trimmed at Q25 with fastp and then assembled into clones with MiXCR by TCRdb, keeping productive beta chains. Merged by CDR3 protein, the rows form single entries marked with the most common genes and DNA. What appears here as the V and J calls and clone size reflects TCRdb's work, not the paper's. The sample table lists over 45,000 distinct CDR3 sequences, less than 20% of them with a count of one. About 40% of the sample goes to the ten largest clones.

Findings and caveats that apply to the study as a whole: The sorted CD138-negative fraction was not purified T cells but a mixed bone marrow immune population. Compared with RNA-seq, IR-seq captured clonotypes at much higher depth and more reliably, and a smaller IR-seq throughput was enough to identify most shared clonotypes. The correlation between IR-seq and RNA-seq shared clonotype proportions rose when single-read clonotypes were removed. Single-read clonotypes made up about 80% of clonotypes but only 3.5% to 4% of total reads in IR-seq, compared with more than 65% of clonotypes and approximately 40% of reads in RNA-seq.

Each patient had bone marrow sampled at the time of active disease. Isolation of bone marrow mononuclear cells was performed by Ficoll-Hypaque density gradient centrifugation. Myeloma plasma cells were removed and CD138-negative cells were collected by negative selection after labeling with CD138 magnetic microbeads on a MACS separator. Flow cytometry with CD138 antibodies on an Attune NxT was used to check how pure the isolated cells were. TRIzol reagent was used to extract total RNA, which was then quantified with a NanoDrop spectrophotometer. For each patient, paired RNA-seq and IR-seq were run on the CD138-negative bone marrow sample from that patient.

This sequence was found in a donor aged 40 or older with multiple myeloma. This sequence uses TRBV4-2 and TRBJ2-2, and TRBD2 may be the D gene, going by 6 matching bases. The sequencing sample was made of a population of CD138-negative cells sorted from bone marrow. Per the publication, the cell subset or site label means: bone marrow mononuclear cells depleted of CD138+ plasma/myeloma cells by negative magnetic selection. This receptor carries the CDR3 CACSLVAVTGELFF. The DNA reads TGTGCCTGCAGCCTCGTAGCGGTCACCGGGGAGCTGTTTTTT.